This T cell receptor beta chain was sequenced during a study of naive and memory T cell subsets. This clonotype has a count of ten or more. Treatment reported: skin biopsy from PPD injection site in Mantoux-positive individual. The library had UMIs added by 3' ligation of an oligonucleotide to TCR cDNA. Ligated cDNA underwent four rounds of PCR with nested alpha and beta constant region primers and SP2. Using its own MiXCR run on the UMI-ligation and nested PCR reads, TCRdb lists one record per CDR3 protein. The sample gives around 20,000 distinct CDR3 sequences, around 6% of which show up once; around 6.4% is in the top ten. Sequenced here: skin, sampled from a tuberculin skin test site. The clonotype originates from an adult in good health.

The CDR3 loop is CASSMGRGISTDTQYF. In DNA form, the CDR3 reads TGTGCCAGTAGTATGGGCAGGGGAATCAGCACAGATACGCAGTATTTT. The V call is TRBV19, the J call TRBJ2-3; D perhaps matches TRBD1 (6 bases). Trimming left V 3 bases short and J 0 bases short, with 13 bases between. Per the germline V gene, CDR1 is LNHDA and CDR2 is SQIVND (reference sequence). The CDR3 totals 16 residues.